One and the same sample provided the 20 T cell receptor beta chains below, sequenced in a study of blood T cell repertoires in COVID-19 (dated by TCRdb to about 2020). Library method: the immunoSEQ multiplex PCR assay. Not all clones reach the TCRdb copy of this immuneACCESS table, which keeps in-frame sequences only. Checked studies attribute under half of the gap to unresolved V genes and leave the rest unexplained. In all, the sample holds 220,000 or so clones, and approximately 84% of those were seen once. The top ten constitute around 1.8% of the sample. The specimen sequenced was peripheral blood. The receptors derive from a woman older than 75 with acute or convalescent COVID-19.

In its sample, this clone was seen once. This chain joins TRBV2 and TRBJ1-6; 7 bases agree with TRBD1. The CDR3 covers 15 residues. Germline V gene sequence: CDR1 SNHLY, CDR2 FYNNEI. V shed 6 bases, J shed 10 bases, and the junction held 12 bases outside the gene matches. The CDR3 DNA sequence: TGTGCCAGCAGGGACAGGATCGCTGTTCGCTCACCCCTCCACTTT. Translation gives CASRDRIAVRSPLHF.

V is TRBV7-9 and J is TRBJ1-4, with D perhaps TRBD1 (6 bases). The V gene lost 1 base and the J gene lost 5 bases, with 14 bases spanning the gap. The germline CDR1 and CDR2 sequences are SEHNR and FQNEAQ (reference sequence). The CDR3 covers 16 residues. This CDR3 reads CASSLGQQGLNEKLFF. The CDR3 region has the DNA TGTGCCAGCAGCTTAGGGCAACAGGGTCTAAATGAAAAACTGTTTTTT.

J is TRBJ1-2 and V is TRBV14; no clear D gene. Germline-derived CDR1 and CDR2 are SGHDN and FVKESK. This CDR3 spans 15 amino acids. Trimming took off 0 bases at V and 5 bases at J, with 13 bases between the two ends. The CDR3 loop reads CASSQDFRNPYGYTF. In DNA, the CDR3 is TGTGCCAGCAGCCAAGATTTCAGGAACCCGTATGGCTACACCTTC.

The chain couples TRBV14 to TRBJ1-2; D remains unclear. This CDR3 has 14 residues. V lost 1 base to trimming and J lost 1 base, with 7 bases between them. From germline, CDR1 is SGHDN and CDR2 FVKESK. The CDR3 spells CASSQGFLNYGYTF. For the CDR3, the DNA is TGTGCCAGCAGCCAAGGTTTCCTTAACTATGGCTACACCTTC.

The gene calls are TRBV28 and TRBJ2-1, with 8 nucleotides matching TRBD2. CDR1 and CDR2 from the germline V gene are MDHEN and SYDVKM. This CDR3 is built from 15 residues. J gave up 4 bases and V 3 bases, and 5 bases lay outside the gene matches. The CDR3 reads CASSFIAGGYNEQFF. CDR3 nucleotides: TGTGCCAGCAGTTTTATTGCGGGAGGATACAATGAGCAGTTCTTC. The full variable domain, completed using reference TRBV28 and TRBJ2-1, is DVKVTQSSRYLVKRTGEKVFLECVQDMDHENMFWYRQDPGLGLRLIYFSYDVKMKEKGDIPEGYSVSREKKERFSLILESASTNQTSMYLCASSFIAGGYNEQFFGPGTRLTVL.

This chain uses TRBV6-4 with TRBJ2-3; D possibly corresponds to TRBD1 (6 bases). Germline CDR1 and CDR2: MRHNA and SNTAGT. The CDR3 loop spans 13 amino acids. V lost 0 bases and J 11 bases, leaving 12 bases between the germline ends. The CDR3 here is CASSDSRLGGQYF. Here the CDR3 DNA reads TGTGCCAGCAGTGACTCTAGGCTAGGGGGGCAGTATTTT.

This clone was detected once. V and J are TRBV29-1 and TRBJ1-5; 10 bases are shared with TRBD1. Germline CDR1 SQVTM, CDR2 ANQGSEA. Trimming cost V 6 bases and J 6 bases; bases outside gene matches: 8. The CDR3 runs to 14 residues. The CDR3 sequence: CSVVTGGIGQPQHF. In nucleotides, the CDR3 is TGCAGCGTAGTGACAGGGGGCATCGGTCAGCCCCAGCATTTT.

The chain joins TRBV19 to TRBJ1-1; weak D call: TRBD1 (6 bases). Germline V gene data show CDR1 as LNHDA and CDR2 as SQIVND (reference sequence). V was cut by 3 bases and J by 6 bases, with 14 bases left in between. The CDR3 is 14 amino acids. CDR3 bases: TGTGCCAGTAGTATCCCCGGGACAAGGGCTGAAGCTTTCTTT. Translation: CASSIPGTRAEAFF.

CDR3 sequence: CASSLDGGGNQETQYF. The CDR3 bases are TGCGCCAGCAGCTTGGATGGCGGGGGGAACCAAGAGACCCAGTACTTC. This rearrangement joins TRBV5-1 to TRBJ2-5, with 8 nucleotides matching TRBD2. The CDR3 runs to 16 residues. The J segment lost 0 bases and the V segment lost 0 bases, leaving 4 bases of the junction unmatched. Germline V gene lookup returns CDR1 SGHRS and CDR2 YFSETQ.

V is TRBV2 and J is TRBJ2-1; 13 bases match TRBD2. CDR3 length: 16 residues. Germline V gene lookup returns CDR1 SNHLY and CDR2 FYNNEI. V was clipped by 3 bases and J by 7 bases; unmatched bases: 6. The CDR3 here is CASSEELAGGRNEQFF. The DNA for the CDR3 is TGTGCCAGCAGTGAGGAACTAGCGGGGGGGCGGAATGAGCAGTTCTTC.

This chain uses TRBV28 with TRBJ2-7; TRBD2 might be the D (6 bases). The CDR3 sequence is 13 residues long. Germline V lookup: CDR1 MDHEN, CDR2 SYDVKM. Trimming pared 6 bases from V and 3 bases from J, leaving 12 bases between. CDR3 DNA sequence: TGTGCCAGCAGAGATAGGACTAACTACGAGCAGTACTTC. This encodes CASRDRTNYEQYF.

The chain is built from TRBV5-4 and TRBJ2-5, with D hard to call. Germline CDR1 SGHNT, CDR2 YYREEE (reference sequence). V was pared by 4 bases and J by 5 bases, with 9 bases between. This CDR3 contains 12 residues. The CDR3, as DNA: TGTGCCAGCAGCACTTTTCACGAGACCCAGTACTTC. This sequence encodes CASSTFHETQYF. The full variable domain, in which reference TRBV5-4 and TRBJ2-5 provide the parts outside the CDR3, is ETGVTQSPTHLIKTRGQQVTLRCSSQSGHNTVSWYQQALGQGPQFIFQYYREEENGRGNFPPRFSGLQFPNYSSELNVNALELDDSALYLCASSTFHETQYFGPGTRLLVL.

The J gene is TRBJ1-4, the V gene TRBV5-4, with TRBD1 identical over 10 bases. CDR1 SGHNT and CDR2 YYREEE come from the germline V gene (reference sequence). Trimming at V came to 4 bases and at J to 0 bases, leaving 6 bases not matched to a gene. CDR3 length: 17 residues. CDR3 amino acids: CASSLPGTGATNEKLFF. The CDR3 nucleotides are TGTGCCAGCAGCCTACCCGGGACAGGGGCAACTAATGAAAAACTGTTTTTT.

The genes are TRBV10-3 and TRBJ1-4, with D perhaps matching TRBD1 (5 bases). The germline V and J ends were trimmed by 0 bases and 11 bases, with 7 bases remaining between them. CDR1 ENHRY and CDR2 SYGVKD come from the germline V gene. The CDR3 extends over 12 amino acids. CDR3 in amino acids: CAISESGVKLFF. The CDR3, as DNA: TGTGCCATCAGTGAGTCAGGGGTGAAACTGTTTTTT.

The chain uses TRBV9 and TRBJ1-1; 7 nucleotides line up with TRBD1. From germline, CDR1 is SGDLS and CDR2 YYNGEE. The CDR3 loop spans 13 amino acids. Trimming cost V 4 bases and J 11 bases; bases outside gene matches: 11. The CDR3 nucleotides read TGTGCCAGCAGCCCTCACGACAGGGCAACTGCTTTCTTT. It yields the protein CASSPHDRATAFF. Full variable domain (outside the CDR3, taken from reference TRBV9 and TRBJ1-1): DSGVTQTPKHLITATGQRVTLRCSPRSGDLSVYWYQQSLDQGLQFLIQYYNGEERAKGNILERFSAQQFPDLHSELNLSSLELGDSALYFCASSPHDRATAFFGQGTRLTVV.

The rearrangement uses TRBV6-5 and TRBJ2-3, with a weak D call TRBD2 (5 bases). The V end was cut by 2 bases, the J end by 4 bases, with 10 bases between. The CDR3 sequence is 14 residues long. From germline, CDR1 is MNHEY and CDR2 SVGAGI. As DNA, the CDR3 is TGTGCCAGCAGTTACGCTTTCGGGGCAGATACGCAGTATTTT. This sequence encodes CASSYAFGADTQYF.

The V gene is TRBV10-3, the J gene TRBJ2-5; 14 bases line up with TRBD2. J lost 1 base, V lost 2 bases, and 6 bases had no gene match. Looked up from germline, CDR1 is ENHRY and CDR2 is SYGVKD. The length of the CDR3 is 18 residues. CDR3 DNA sequence: TGTGCCATCAGTGAGCCCCCAGGACTAGCGGGGGGCCAAGAGACCCAGTACTTC. It yields the protein CAISEPPGLAGGQETQYF.

The CDR3 region has the DNA TGTGCCAGTAGTATGACGGACAGGCGTTTGTATGGCTACACCTTC. Protein product: CASSMTDRRLYGYTF. The chain joins TRBV19 to TRBJ1-2, with TRBD1 matching 7 bases. After removal of 3 bases from V and 5 bases from J, the junction contained 9 bases not matched to a gene. The CDR3 contains 15 residues. Germline lookup yields CDR1 LNHDA and CDR2 SQIVND (reference sequence).

V gene TRBV28 combines with J gene TRBJ1-3; D is uncertain. This CDR3 comprises 12 residues. With 6 bases removed from V and 8 bases from J, the gap between germline ends came to 11 bases. The germline V gene encodes CDR1 MDHEN and CDR2 SYDVKM. In DNA form, the CDR3 reads TGTGCCAGCAGACCCAAGCGAGACACCATATATTTT. Protein product: CASRPKRDTIYF.

The chain is built from TRBV4-3 and TRBJ2-1; possibly TRBD1 for D (6 bases). Germline-derived CDR1 and CDR2 are LGHNA and YSLEER. Trimming took 0 bases from V and 5 from J, leaving 14 bases between them. This CDR3 contains 16 residues. Here the CDR3 reads CASSQDWHRENNEQFF. CDR3 bases: TGCGCCAGCAGCCAAGATTGGCACAGGGAGAACAATGAGCAGTTCTTC.